Sequencing of this TCR beta chain was carried out in a study of CD8+CD57+ T cells in acquired aplastic anemia. Germline V gene data show CDR1 as WSHSY and CDR2 as SAAADI. Trimming cost V 5 bases and J 12 bases; bases outside gene matches: 7. The CDR3 contains 12 residues. For CDR3 and TCR beta VDJ profiling, genomic DNA was the template used. TCRdb re-called the reads with MiXCR, one entry per CDR3 protein. The sample lists 400,000 to 450,000 distinct CDR3 sequences, 65% to 80% occurring once. This sequence joins TRBV10-2 and TRBJ2-1, with 7 bases that match TRBD2. This TCR came from a human donor in good health, serving as a control. Sequenced input: sorted CD4+, CD8+, or CD8+CD57+ T cells (not recorded which) from PBMCs. Written as DNA, the CDR3 is TGCGCCAGCAGTCGGAGCGGGACTTCGCAGTTCTTC. Its translation is CASSRSGTSQFF.